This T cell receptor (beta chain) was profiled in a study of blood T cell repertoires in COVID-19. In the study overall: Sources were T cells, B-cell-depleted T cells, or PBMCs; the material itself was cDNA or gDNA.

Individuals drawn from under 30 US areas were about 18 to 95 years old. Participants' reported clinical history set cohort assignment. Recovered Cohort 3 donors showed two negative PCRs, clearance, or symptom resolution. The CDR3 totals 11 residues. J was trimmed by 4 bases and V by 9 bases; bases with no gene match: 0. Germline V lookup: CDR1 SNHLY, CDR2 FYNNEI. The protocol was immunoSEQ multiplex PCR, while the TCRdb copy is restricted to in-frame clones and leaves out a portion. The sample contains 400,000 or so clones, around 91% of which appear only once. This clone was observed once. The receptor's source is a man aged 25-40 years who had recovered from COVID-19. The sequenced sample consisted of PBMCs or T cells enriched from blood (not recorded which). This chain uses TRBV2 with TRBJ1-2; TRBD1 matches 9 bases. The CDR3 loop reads CARDRGYGYTF. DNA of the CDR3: TGTGCCAGGGACAGGGGCTATGGCTACACCTTC.